A selection of T cell receptor beta chains follows, all from one sample in a study of shared clonotypes between healthy human individuals. Only in-frame clones appear in the TCRdb table, and some are missing; sequencing was by immunoSEQ multiplex PCR. Among about 820,000 clones listed, 90% to 95% were seen once. Sequenced: naive CD8+ T cells sorted from blood. The source is a man aged 25-40 years in good health. Both conserved end residues are part of each CDR3. Each record gives: J gene, V gene, clone size, D gene, CDR3 protein, CDR3 DNA. D genes are given only for firm matches. The size field is filled for only some rows; it gives once, few, many or a size class.

J gene: TRBJ2-1
V gene: TRBV7-3
clone size: NA
D gene: TRBD1
CDR3 protein: CASSLGPAGGENEQFF
CDR3 DNA: TGTGCCAGCAGCTTAGGCCCGGCAGGGGGTGAAAATGAGCAGTTCTTC

J gene: TRBJ2-3
V gene: TRBV27
clone size: NA
D gene: TRBD2
CDR3 protein: CASSLAGTSSTDTQYF
CDR3 DNA: TGTGCCAGCAGTCTAGCCGGGACTAGCAGCACAGATACGCAGTATTTT

J gene: TRBJ1-2
V gene: TRBV27
clone size: NA
D gene: NA
CDR3 protein: CASSFVARSPYGYTF
CDR3 DNA: TGTGCCAGCAGTTTTGTTGCCAGGTCCCCTTATGGCTACACCTTC

J gene: TRBJ2-1
V gene: TRBV27
clone size: NA
D gene: NA
CDR3 protein: CASSPPGGGKAGEQFF
CDR3 DNA: TGTGCCAGCAGTCCGCCTGGTGGCGGGAAAGCGGGTGAGCAGTTCTTC

J gene: TRBJ1-5
V gene: TRBV19
clone size: NA
D gene: TRBD1
CDR3 protein: CASSIDPATGVINQPQHF
CDR3 DNA: TGTGCCAGTAGTATAGACCCTGCTACAGGGGTCATCAATCAGCCCCAGCATTTT

J gene: TRBJ2-1
V gene: TRBV30
clone size: NA
D gene: TRBD2
CDR3 protein: CAWSPLAGGHNEQFF
CDR3 DNA: TGTGCCTGGAGTCCCCTAGCGGGAGGGCACAATGAGCAGTTCTTC

J gene: TRBJ1-5
V gene: TRBV28
clone size: NA
D gene: TRBD1
CDR3 protein: CASSLWPGGRQPQHF
CDR3 DNA: TGTGCCAGCAGTTTATGGCCAGGGGGCCGTCAGCCCCAGCATTTT

J gene: TRBJ2-7
V gene: TRBV29-1
clone size: NA
D gene: TRBD2
CDR3 protein: CSVVPGLVDAGAPGYSYEQYF
CDR3 DNA: TGCAGCGTTGTCCCGGGACTAGTCGATGCCGGGGCCCCAGGTTACTCCTACGAGCAGTACTTC

J gene: TRBJ2-1
V gene: TRBV6-1
clone size: NA
D gene: TRBD2
CDR3 protein: CASSDSPTSGISSYNEQFF
CDR3 DNA: TGTGCCAGCAGTGACAGCCCGACTAGCGGTATCAGCTCCTACAATGAGCAGTTCTTC

J gene: TRBJ2-2
V gene: TRBV6-6
clone size: once
D gene: NA
CDR3 protein: CASSYRQSGTGELFF
CDR3 DNA: TGTGCCAGCAGTTACAGGCAATCGGGCACCGGGGAGCTGTTTTTT

J gene: TRBJ1-5
V gene: TRBV7-9
clone size: NA
D gene: TRBD1
CDR3 protein: CASSRTGSSNQPQHF
CDR3 DNA: TGTGCCAGCAGCCGGACAGGGAGCAGCAATCAGCCCCAGCATTTT

J gene: TRBJ2-7
V gene: TRBV6-5
clone size: NA
D gene: TRBD1
CDR3 protein: CASSYGTDGGNEQYF
CDR3 DNA: TGTGCCAGCAGTTACGGGACAGATGGGGGTAACGAGCAGTACTTC

J gene: TRBJ2-1
V gene: TRBV19
clone size: NA
D gene: TRBD2
CDR3 protein: CASSISAIAGVHEQFF
CDR3 DNA: TGTGCCAGTAGTATATCGGCAATAGCGGGAGTCCACGAGCAGTTCTTC

J gene: TRBJ2-7
V gene: TRBV28
clone size: NA
D gene: TRBD1
CDR3 protein: CASSKEGQVYEQYF
CDR3 DNA: TGTGCCAGCTCGAAAGAGGGACAGGTCTACGAGCAGTACTTC

J gene: TRBJ2-7
V gene: TRBV11-2
clone size: NA
D gene: NA
CDR3 protein: CASSPEGGAYEQYF
CDR3 DNA: TGTGCCAGCAGCCCCGAGGGGGGCGCCTACGAGCAGTACTTC

J gene: TRBJ2-1
V gene: TRBV29-1
clone size: NA
D gene: NA
CDR3 protein: CSVEEKQGEQFF
CDR3 DNA: TGCAGCGTTGAAGAAAAACAAGGTGAGCAGTTCTTC

J gene: TRBJ2-2
V gene: TRBV10-3
clone size: NA
D gene: TRBD2
CDR3 protein: CAINSGRGTGELFF
CDR3 DNA: TGTGCCATCAACAGCGGGAGAGGAACCGGGGAGCTGTTTTTT

J gene: TRBJ2-7
V gene: TRBV29-1
clone size: NA
D gene: TRBD1
CDR3 protein: CSVGGTGEQGNEQYF
CDR3 DNA: TGCAGCGTTGGGGGGACAGGGGAACAGGGCAACGAGCAGTACTTC

J gene: TRBJ2-2
V gene: TRBV30
clone size: NA
D gene: NA
CDR3 protein: CAWSQVGTGELFF
CDR3 DNA: TGTGCCTGGAGTCAGGTGGGGACCGGGGAGCTGTTTTTT

J gene: TRBJ2-7
V gene: TRBV7-9
clone size: NA
D gene: NA
CDR3 protein: CASSLVLGDGPSYEQYF
CDR3 DNA: TGTGCCAGCAGCTTAGTTTTGGGCGACGGGCCGAGTTACGAGCAGTACTTC

J gene: TRBJ2-5
V gene: TRBV27
clone size: NA
D gene: TRBD1
CDR3 protein: CASSLRATGGGETQYF
CDR3 DNA: TGTGCCAGCAGTTTAAGGGCGACAGGGGGCGGAGAGACCCAGTACTTC

J gene: TRBJ1-5
V gene: TRBV6-1
clone size: NA
D gene: NA
CDR3 protein: CASRLQGFGNQPQHF
CDR3 DNA: TGTGCCAGCAGGTTGCAAGGTTTTGGCAATCAGCCCCAGCATTTT

J gene: TRBJ2-3
V gene: TRBV5-1
clone size: NA
D gene: NA
CDR3 protein: CASSTPQVWAGDTDTQYF
CDR3 DNA: TGCGCCAGCAGCACCCCGCAGGTATGGGCAGGTGATACAGATACGCAGTATTTT

J gene: TRBJ1-5
V gene: TRBV7-8
clone size: NA
D gene: TRBD1
CDR3 protein: CASSPSDREVQPQHF
CDR3 DNA: TGTGCCAGCAGCCCCAGCGACAGGGAAGTTCAGCCCCAGCATTTT

J gene: TRBJ2-5
V gene: TRBV7-8
clone size: NA
D gene: NA
CDR3 protein: CASSLAPQDQYF
CDR3 DNA: TGTGCCAGCAGCTTAGCCCCGCAGGACCAGTACTTC

J gene: TRBJ2-1
V gene: TRBV4-1
clone size: NA
D gene: NA
CDR3 protein: CASAGNGSSYNEQFF
CDR3 DNA: TGCGCCAGCGCCGGAAACGGGAGCTCCTACAATGAGCAGTTCTTC

J gene: TRBJ2-7
V gene: TRBV11-3
clone size: NA
D gene: TRBD2
CDR3 protein: CASSFEAGAYEQYF
CDR3 DNA: TGTGCCAGCAGCTTCGAAGCGGGGGCCTACGAGCAGTACTTC

J gene: TRBJ2-6
V gene: TRBV19
clone size: NA
D gene: TRBD2
CDR3 protein: CASSPRLAGGTSSGANVLTF
CDR3 DNA: TGTGCCAGTAGTCCTCGACTAGCGGGAGGGACAAGCTCTGGGGCCAACGTCCTGACTTTC

J gene: TRBJ2-7
V gene: TRBV19
clone size: NA
D gene: NA
CDR3 protein: CASSIILAGVHEQYF
CDR3 DNA: TGTGCCAGTAGTATCATACTGGCAGGGGTCCACGAGCAGTACTTC

J gene: TRBJ1-4
V gene: TRBV27
clone size: NA
D gene: TRBD1
CDR3 protein: CASSPDRDSDEKLFF
CDR3 DNA: TGTGCCAGCAGCCCCGACCGGGACAGCGATGAAAAACTGTTTTTT

J gene: TRBJ2-1
V gene: TRBV5-5
clone size: NA
D gene: NA
CDR3 protein: CASSLKWAGSSYNEQFF
CDR3 DNA: TGTGCCAGCAGCTTGAAGTGGGCGGGGAGCTCCTACAATGAGCAGTTCTTC

J gene: TRBJ1-5
V gene: TRBV28
clone size: NA
D gene: NA
CDR3 protein: CASSLGLQGNQPQHF
CDR3 DNA: TGTGCCAGCAGTTTAGGACTCCAGGGCAATCAGCCCCAGCATTTT

J gene: TRBJ2-7
V gene: TRBV7-9
clone size: NA
D gene: NA
CDR3 protein: CASSPPTGRAGRRYEQYF
CDR3 DNA: TGTGCCAGCAGCCCACCGACAGGGAGAGCGGGACGGAGATACGAGCAGTACTTC

J gene: TRBJ2-7
V gene: TRBV7-9
clone size: NA
D gene: NA
CDR3 protein: CASSPPDLGLSSYEQYF
CDR3 DNA: TGTGCCAGCAGCCCGCCGGACCTTGGCTTGAGCTCCTACGAGCAGTACTTC

J gene: TRBJ2-3
V gene: TRBV4-1
clone size: NA
D gene: TRBD1
CDR3 protein: CASSRKTGGTDTQYF
CDR3 DNA: TGCGCCAGCAGCCGAAAAACAGGGGGGACAGATACGCAGTATTTT

J gene: TRBJ1-5
V gene: TRBV7-9
clone size: NA
D gene: NA
CDR3 protein: CASSLDYGNQPQHF
CDR3 DNA: TGTGCCAGCAGCTTAGACTACGGCAATCAGCCCCAGCATTTT

J gene: TRBJ2-1
V gene: TRBV9
clone size: NA
D gene: TRBD2
CDR3 protein: CASSVERLAGEYNEQFF
CDR3 DNA: TGTGCCAGCAGCGTAGAGCGACTAGCGGGCGAATACAATGAGCAGTTCTTC

J gene: TRBJ2-1
V gene: TRBV28
clone size: NA
D gene: NA
CDR3 protein: CASSQDWIQFF
CDR3 DNA: TGTGCCAGCAGTCAAGACTGGATACAGTTCTTC

J gene: TRBJ2-2
V gene: TRBV5-1
clone size: NA
D gene: TRBD2
CDR3 protein: CASSLYAGGPTGELFF
CDR3 DNA: TGCGCCAGCAGCTTGTACGCGGGAGGTCCCACCGGGGAGCTGTTTTTT

J gene: TRBJ2-1
V gene: TRBV30
clone size: NA
D gene: NA
CDR3 protein: CAWSVTEQFF
CDR3 DNA: TGTGCCTGGAGCGTGACTGAGCAGTTCTTC

J gene: TRBJ2-1
V gene: TRBV5-4
clone size: NA
D gene: NA
CDR3 protein: CASGADSYNEQFF
CDR3 DNA: TGTGCCAGCGGGGCGGACTCCTACAATGAGCAGTTCTTC

J gene: TRBJ2-3
V gene: TRBV11-3
clone size: NA
D gene: NA
CDR3 protein: CASRGGSTDTQYF
CDR3 DNA: TGTGCCAGCAGGGGAGGTAGCACAGATACGCAGTATTTT

J gene: TRBJ2-7
V gene: TRBV29-1
clone size: NA
D gene: TRBD2
CDR3 protein: CSVASGSYEQYF
CDR3 DNA: TGCAGCGTTGCTAGCGGTTCCTACGAGCAGTACTTC

J gene: TRBJ1-5
V gene: TRBV19
clone size: NA
D gene: NA
CDR3 protein: CASSMDPVPQHF
CDR3 DNA: TGTGCCAGTAGTATGGACCCGGTGCCCCAGCATTTT

J gene: TRBJ2-5
V gene: TRBV2
clone size: NA
D gene: NA
CDR3 protein: CASSGGGPGGETQYF
CDR3 DNA: TGTGCCAGCAGTGGAGGAGGGCCGGGCGGGGAGACCCAGTACTTC

J gene: TRBJ2-4
V gene: TRBV6-1
clone size: NA
D gene: NA
CDR3 protein: CASSEGLVAKNIQYF
CDR3 DNA: TGTGCCAGCAGTGAAGGGCTCGTAGCCAAAAACATTCAGTACTTC

J gene: TRBJ2-5
V gene: TRBV7-8
clone size: NA
D gene: NA
CDR3 protein: CASSFTGLAETQYF
CDR3 DNA: TGTGCCAGCAGCTTTACAGGGTTGGCAGAGACCCAGTACTTC

J gene: TRBJ2-1
V gene: TRBV18
clone size: once
D gene: TRBD1
CDR3 protein: CASSPETGPYNEQFF
CDR3 DNA: TGTGCCAGCTCACCAGAGACAGGGCCCTACAATGAGCAGTTCTTC

J gene: TRBJ2-5
V gene: TRBV7-6
clone size: NA
D gene: NA
CDR3 protein: CASSLGTRETQYF
CDR3 DNA: TGTGCCAGCAGCTTAGGGACCAGAGAGACCCAGTACTTC

J gene: TRBJ2-1
V gene: TRBV19
clone size: NA
D gene: NA
CDR3 protein: CASSIRGSSYNEQFF
CDR3 DNA: TGTGCCAGTAGTATTAGGGGGAGCTCCTACAATGAGCAGTTCTTC

J gene: TRBJ1-5
V gene: TRBV19
clone size: NA
D gene: NA
CDR3 protein: CASSIMGLNQPQHF
CDR3 DNA: TGTGCCAGTAGTATCATGGGCCTCAATCAGCCCCAGCATTTT

J gene: TRBJ2-2
V gene: TRBV7-6
clone size: NA
D gene: TRBD2
CDR3 protein: CASSSTLAGASGELFF
CDR3 DNA: TGTGCCAGCAGCTCGACGTTAGCGGGAGCGTCCGGGGAGCTGTTTTTT

J gene: TRBJ2-5
V gene: TRBV27
clone size: NA
D gene: TRBD1
CDR3 protein: CASSLQGAYQETQYF
CDR3 DNA: TGTGCCAGCAGTTTACAGGGGGCTTACCAAGAGACCCAGTACTTC

J gene: TRBJ2-7
V gene: TRBV13
clone size: few
D gene: NA
CDR3 protein: CASSLAGVEQYF
CDR3 DNA: TGTGCCAGCAGCTTAGCTGGGGTCGAGCAGTACTTC

J gene: TRBJ2-5
V gene: TRBV7-9
clone size: NA
D gene: TRBD2
CDR3 protein: CASSLVSGGYQETQYF
CDR3 DNA: TGTGCCAGCAGCTTAGTGTCGGGGGGGTACCAAGAGACCCAGTACTTC